This TCR beta chain was recovered during a study of T cells in localized non-small cell lung cancer (dated by TCRdb to 2020 to 2021). At the level of the whole study: T cell repertoires of approximately 250 early-stage NSCLC patients were analyzed, with tumors being compared against uninvolved tumor-adjacent lungs. A mean age of 66.3 years was recorded for the NSCLC patients, of whom more than 120 were male and 95 to 110 were female. The cohort comprised roughly 230 treatment-naïve NSCLC patients with resected, localized lung tumors. The investigation overall reported the following: Because the study design was exploratory, TCR variables were selected using unadjusted p-values without false-discovery rate correction. A median of around 57 of the top 100 tumor clones were detected in paired uninvolved adjacent lung, and under 30 of these tumor clones were also found among the top 100 clones of the paired uninvolved adjacent lung. Because multi-region tumor sequencing was not performed, intratumor heterogeneity could not be ruled out. The highest T cell clonality was observed in uninvolved tumor-adjacent lung, where clonality exceeded that of tumor, suggesting that antigenic responses were more focused in uninvolved tumor-adjacent lung. Longer overall survival was associated with higher T cell density in blood, whereas shorter survival was associated with higher clonality in adjacent lung.

Two independent pathologists confirmed that the uninvolved adjacent lung, which was taken at least 2 cm from the tumor margin, was free of atypia. At diagnosis, tumor, uninvolved tumor-adjacent lung and peripheral blood were collected and then preserved as a mix of FFPE and fresh-frozen material. The V end loses 0 bases and the J end loses 5 bases, and a stretch of 13 bases separates them. CDR1 and CDR2 are drawn from the germline V gene: MNHGY, SAAAGT. From its cysteine to its phenylalanine, the CDR3 spans 16 amino acids. The CDR3 DNA has 48 bases and is translated from base 1. This clone is deemed medium-sized (0.01 to 0.1%). No antigen is known for it. No quality values exist for individual bases; no much larger clone is one base distant. TCR beta CDR3 regions were sequenced from DNA using the immunoSEQ Assay. The paper's data handling went like this. T cell density was computed as TCR beta template counts normalized to usable DNA estimated by amplifying housekeeping genes. Using the preseqR package, richness was estimated by extrapolating to 120,000 templates for tissue samples and 400,000 templates for PBMC samples. Clonality was defined as one minus Pielou's evenness. Tissue-enriched TCRs were identified through differential abundance testing performed on productive amino-acid clonotypes, with a minimum total count of 5 and an alpha of 0.1. Repertoire overlap between compartments was quantified with the Jaccard Index and Morisita Overlap Index. TCR beta CDR3s were clustered by GLIPH together with public tetramer-defined viral CDR3s, and at least three viral sequences plus V-gene enrichment were required for viral motifs. The immuneACCESS repertoire file appears here via TCRdb, limited to in-frame rearrangements. These files lack a portion of the clones; in checked studies, under half of the deficit traces to unresolved V genes, and the cause of the others is not known. Clonal size and the V and J genes are those of that table, whereas D and trimming came from the DNA. This sample gives around 1,400 clones in total; under 35% of them show up just once. Of the sample, 15% is held by the ten largest clones.

The sequence was collected from a female donor of 60 years or more with stage I lung adenocarcinoma. Source: normal lung tissue next to the tumor, taken before any cancer treatment. The sequence is built from TRBV6-8 and TRBJ1-4; the D gene is perhaps TRBD1, from 6 matching bases. The CDR3 amino acid sequence is: CASSYSGFQGNEKLFF. The nucleotide sequence is TGTGCCAGCAGTTACTCTGGATTCCAGGGGAATGAAAAACTGTTTTTT.